A single sample is the source of the 14 T cell receptor beta chains below, sequenced in a study of blood T cell repertoires in COVID-19. Data came from immunoSEQ multiplex PCR; TCRdb stores just in-frame clones and leaves some out. The sample holds about 150,000 clones, 75% to 85% seen once. Sequences were obtained from peripheral blood. The receptors derive from a man aged 55 to 70 with acute or convalescent COVID-19.

This rearrangement joins TRBV4-1 to TRBJ2-5; tentatively, D is TRBD2 (6 bases). Germline assignment: CDR1 MGHRA and CDR2 YSYEKL. The CDR3 sequence is 16 residues long. V shed 4 bases and J shed 9 bases, with 24 bases lying between them. Written as DNA, the CDR3 is TGCGCCAGCAGCCCTTGGGGGACTTTTGGAGGACTGGCCCAGTACTTC. It yields the protein CASSPWGTFGGLAQYF.

V gene TRBV29-1 combines with J gene TRBJ2-7, with TRBD2 identical over 14 bases. Per germline, CDR1 SQVTM and CDR2 ANQGSEA. Trimming cost V 6 bases and J 4 bases; bases outside gene matches: 2. This CDR3 contains 13 residues. Written as DNA, the CDR3 is TGCAGCGTGTGGACTAGCGGGAGGTACGAGCAGTACTTC. Translating it yields CSVWTSGRYEQYF.

J is TRBJ1-2 and V is TRBV5-5; maybe TRBD1 (5 bases). Germline-derived CDR1 and CDR2 are SGHKS and YYEKEE (reference sequence). This CDR3 contains 13 residues. V was trimmed by 4 bases and J by 4 bases, leaving 11 bases between them. The DNA for the CDR3 is TGTGCCAGCAGCCCCGGGACTCCCTATGGCTACACCTTC. Residues: CASSPGTPYGYTF.

This clone was counted only a few times. The chain is built from TRBV4-3 and TRBJ2-7; TRBD1 aligns across 11 bases. The CDR3 totals 15 residues. Losses at the gene ends were 3 bases for V and 7 bases for J; bases not matched to a gene: 8. CDR1 and CDR2 from the germline V gene are LGHNA and YSLEER. DNA of the CDR3: TGCGCCAGCAGCCAGGTCTACGGGACAGGGGGGGAGCAGTACTTC. The encoded protein is CASSQVYGTGGEQYF.

This chain uses TRBV9 with TRBJ2-1, with D perhaps matching TRBD1 (5 bases). Trimming shortened V by 3 bases and J by 0 bases, and 10 bases separated the two germline ends. Germline V CDR1 and CDR2: SGDLS, YYNGEE. This CDR3 is 15 amino acids long. CDR3 nucleotides: TGTGCCAGCAGCGCCCTGGGGCACTCCTACAATGAGCAGTTCTTC. Protein product: CASSALGHSYNEQFF.

This clone was detected only a few times. V usage is TRBV5-1 and J usage is TRBJ1-4, with a weak D call TRBD1 (6 bases). Trimming left V 1 base short and J 5 bases short, with 12 bases between. Germline assignment: CDR1 SGHRS and CDR2 YFSETQ. The CDR3 consists of 15 residues. The CDR3 DNA is TGCGCCAGCAGCTTGACAGGTCAGGGGAATGAAAAACTGTTTTTT. Translating gives CASSLTGQGNEKLFF.

V and J are TRBV11-2 and TRBJ2-7; 14 bases are a match to TRBD2. V lost 5 bases, J lost 4 bases, and 13 bases stayed unmatched. The CDR3 has 18 amino acids. CDR1 and CDR2 from the germline V gene are SGHAT and FQNNGV. This CDR3 reads CASSRLTGTSGSGYEQYF. Here the CDR3 DNA reads TGTGCCAGCAGCCGATTGACCGGGACTAGCGGGAGTGGATACGAGCAGTACTTC. The full variable domain, completed using reference TRBV11-2 and TRBJ2-7, is EAGVAQSPRYKIIEKRQSVAFWCNPISGHATLYWYQQILGQGPKLLIQFQNNGVVDDSQLPKDRFSAERLKGVDSTLKIQPAKLEDSAVYLCASSRLTGTSGSGYEQYFGPGTRLTVT.

The V gene is TRBV27, the J gene TRBJ2-3, with 12 bases identical to TRBD2. Trimming removed 3 bases from V and 0 bases from J; junction bases left unmatched: 1. Germline V gene data show CDR1 as MNHEY and CDR2 as SMNVEV (reference sequence). The CDR3 totals 16 residues. CDR3 DNA sequence: TGTGCCAGCAGTTTGGGGACTAGCGGGAGCACAGATACGCAGTATTTT. The encoded protein is CASSLGTSGSTDTQYF.

This clone was recorded a few times. The rearrangement links TRBV7-2 to TRBJ1-5; TRBD1 might be the D (6 bases). CDR3 length: 16 amino acids. Germline CDR1 reads SGHTA; CDR2 reads FQGNSA. Trimming removed 2 bases at V and 2 bases at J, with 13 bases between. CDR3: CASSLLGAGGNQPQHF. CDR3 coding DNA: TGTGCCAGCAGCTTATTGGGAGCAGGGGGCAATCAGCCCCAGCATTTT.

V usage is TRBV27 and J usage is TRBJ2-1; TRBD2 agrees at 16 bases. The CDR3 has 17 residues. Germline values: CDR1 MNHEY, CDR2 SMNVEV (reference sequence). After removal of 5 bases from V and 5 bases from J, the junction contained 6 bases not matched to a gene. This CDR3 reads CASSAGTSGGANNEQFF. CDR3 nucleotide sequence: TGTGCCAGCAGTGCCGGGACTAGCGGGGGGGCCAACAATGAGCAGTTCTTC.

The chain recombines TRBV7-8 with TRBJ2-3, with D possibly being TRBD1 (6 bases). Trimming removed 5 bases from V and 2 bases from J, with 17 bases in between. This CDR3 is built from 16 residues. Germline lookup yields CDR1 SGHVS and CDR2 FQNEAQ. Written as DNA, the CDR3 is TGTGCCAGCAGCCCCAGGGGTGGAGGCAACACAGATACGCAGTATTTT. Its translation: CASSPRGGGNTDTQYF.

The chain joins TRBV5-1 to TRBJ2-2; D is unclear. CDR1 is SGHRS, CDR2 YFSETQ, per germline. V was pared by 0 bases and J by 5 bases, with 17 bases between. The CDR3 covers 17 residues. The CDR3 nucleotides are TGCGCCAGCAGCTTGGCCGCAGACTCCCATTTGACCGGGGAGCTGTTTTTT. Protein product: CASSLAADSHLTGELFF.

This chain uses TRBV5-1 with TRBJ1-4, with TRBD1 identical over 8 bases. Losses at the gene ends were 0 bases for V and 8 bases for J; bases not matched to a gene: 3. The CDR3 has 14 residues. CDR1 is SGHRS, CDR2 YFSETQ, per germline. The CDR3 coding sequence is TGCGCCAGCAGCTTGGGGACAGGGCTAGAAAAACTGTTTTTT. Residues: CASSLGTGLEKLFF.

The V and J genes are TRBV7-3 and TRBJ2-5; the D is unclear. The V end was cut by 1 base, the J end by 4 bases, with 7 bases between. From germline, CDR1 is SGHTA and CDR2 FQGTGA. The CDR3 covers 13 residues. The CDR3 DNA sequence: TGTGCCAGCAGCTTAAGTGGCGGAGAGACCCAGTACTTC. Translation: CASSLSGGETQYF.